The 30 T cell receptor beta chains below all came from one sample that was sequenced in a study of shared clonotypes between healthy human individuals. The data were produced by immunoSEQ multiplex PCR, yet TCRdb's version contains in-frame clones alone and is incomplete. The repertoire includes around 430,000 clones, roughly three quarters of them detected once, and approximately 13% sits in the top ten. The sequencing sample was made of PBMCs. The receptors derive from a woman in her forties in good health. Some clones in this sample may be carry-over from other donors' samples.

The chain couples TRBV6-1 to TRBJ1-5, with D perhaps matching TRBD1 (6 bases). Trimming removed 5 bases from V and 2 bases from J, with 13 bases in between. This CDR3 spans 15 amino acids. The V gene's germline CDR1 is MNHNS and CDR2 SASEGT. The CDR3 loop reads CASSPAPGGNQPQHF. The CDR3 nucleotides read TGTGCCAGCAGTCCCGCGCCAGGGGGCAATCAGCCCCAGCATTTT.

The V and J genes are TRBV27 and TRBJ1-1, with 7 bases aligning to TRBD1. The CDR3 is 14 residues long. The V gene's germline CDR1 is MNHEY and CDR2 SMNVEV (reference sequence). The V segment lost 5 bases and the J segment 2 bases; nucleotides outside the gene matches: 5. CDR3 coding DNA: TGTGCCAGCAGTACGCACAGGGGAAACACTGAAGCTTTCTTT. Its protein is CASSTHRGNTEAFF.

This clone appeared a single time. The chain couples TRBV2 to TRBJ2-1; TRBD1 matches at 8 bases. Germline CDR1 SNHLY, CDR2 FYNNEI. V shed 8 bases, J shed 10 bases, and the junction held 7 bases outside the gene matches. This CDR3 comprises 12 residues. CDR3 coding DNA: TGTGCCAGCCGGGACAGGCGGATAGAGCAGTTCTTC. This translates into CASRDRRIEQFF.

The CDR3 DNA is TGTGCCAGCGGGGCGCAGCCCCAGCATTTT. Its protein is CASGAQPQHF. The chain has TRBV6-5 and TRBJ1-5, with a possible D match to TRBD1 (5 bases). Germline V gene lookup returns CDR1 MNHEY and CDR2 SVGAGI. The CDR3 spans 10 residues. Trimming left V 8 bases short and J 7 bases short, with 6 bases between.

This clone was picked up a small number of times. The genes are TRBV11-2 and TRBJ2-1, with 10 bases lining up with TRBD2. The V segment lost 6 bases and the J segment 1 base; nucleotides outside the gene matches: 3. CDR1 and CDR2 from the germline V gene are SGHAT and FQNNGV. The CDR3 is 15 residues long. CDR3 bases: TGTGCCAGCAGTCAGCGGGAGGGGTCCTACAATGAGCAGTTCTTC. Translation: CASSQREGSYNEQFF.

The gene calls are TRBV4-3 and TRBJ1-2, with 9 nucleotides matching TRBD1. The junction had 10 bases not matched to a gene; V was cut back by 0 bases and J by 8 bases. This CDR3 has 16 residues. Germline assignment: CDR1 LGHNA and CDR2 YSLEER. The CDR3 region has the DNA TGCGCCAGCAGCCAAGAAGTCGCGGACAGGGGAATCGGCTACACCTTC. Residues: CASSQEVADRGIGYTF.

Here the CDR3 DNA reads TGTGTTGGGACCGCAGGGGGAGAGACCCAGTACTTC. Translated, it gives CVGTAGGETQYF. The chain links TRBV2 to TRBJ2-5; TRBD1 matches 7 bases. The CDR3 spans 12 residues. CDR1 and CDR2 from the germline V gene are SNHLY and FYNNEI.

The count of this clone is one. CDR3 coding DNA: TGTGCCAGCAGTGAACACAATGCGGCCCAGCATTTT. It encodes CASSEHNAAQHF. The chain couples TRBV2 to TRBJ1-5; D ambiguous. The ends were cut back, 2 bases at V and 11 bases at J, with 10 bases in the middle. From germline, CDR1 is SNHLY and CDR2 FYNNEI. CDR3 size: 12 residues.

The V gene is TRBV5-1, the J gene TRBJ2-1, with a tentative D call TRBD2 (6 bases). This CDR3 has 18 amino acids. The V gene lost 4 bases and the J gene lost 0 bases, with 20 bases spanning the gap. Germline CDR1 reads SGHRS; CDR2 reads YFSETQ. The CDR3 region has the DNA TGCGCCAGCAGCACCTACCCTCCGGCCGGGGGCTCCTACAATGAGCAGTTCTTC. The encoded protein is CASSTYPPAGGSYNEQFF. Full variable domain (remainder filled in from reference TRBV5-1 and TRBJ2-1): KAGVTQTPRYLIKTRGQQVTLSCSPISGHRSVSWYQQTPGQGLQFLFEYFSETQRNKGNFPGRFSGRQFSNSRSEMNVSTLELGDSALYLCASSTYPPAGGSYNEQFFGPGTRLTVL.

The J gene is TRBJ2-1, the V gene TRBV6-6, with unresolved D. This CDR3 spans 13 amino acids. Trimming left V 0 bases short and J 6 bases short, with 6 bases between. Germline V gene sequence: CDR1 MNHNY, CDR2 SVGAGI (reference sequence). The CDR3 DNA reads TGTGCCAGCAGTTACTCGGCAATCAATGAGCAGTTCTTC. It is translated as CASSYSAINEQFF.

This clone was counted a single time. This chain uses TRBV5-1 with TRBJ2-1; 7 bases match TRBD1. V was clipped by 4 bases and J by 7 bases; unmatched bases: 8. The CDR3 is made up of 14 amino acids. Per the germline V gene, CDR1 is SGHRS and CDR2 is YFSETQ. In nucleotides, the CDR3 is TGCGCCAGCAGCGTGCAACAGGGGCGAAATGAGCAGTTCTTC. This gives the protein CASSVQQGRNEQFF.

This clone appeared a few times. J is TRBJ1-6 and V is TRBV5-1; D gene uncertain. The CDR3 runs to 14 residues. Trimming stripped 0 bases from V and 7 bases from J, with 8 bases between. The germline V gene encodes CDR1 SGHRS and CDR2 YFSETQ. The CDR3, as DNA: TGCGCCAGCAGCTTGGTGTCCGCGAATTCACCCCTCCACTTT. This gives the protein CASSLVSANSPLHF.

V usage is TRBV4-1 and J usage is TRBJ1-2; D may be TRBD1 (5 bases). The V and J ends lost 1 base and 6 bases respectively, with 15 bases between them. CDR1 MGHRA and CDR2 YSYEKL come from the germline V gene. CDR3 length equals 15 residues. CDR3 protein: CASSQGDSRPHGYTF. DNA of the CDR3: TGCGCCAGCAGCCAAGGTGACAGCCGGCCCCATGGCTACACCTTC.

This chain connects TRBV30 to TRBJ2-5; D unclear. Trimming cost V 4 bases and J 9 bases, with 15 bases left between them. This CDR3 region has 12 residues. Germline V gives CDR1 GTSNPN, CDR2 SVGIG (reference sequence). The CDR3 DNA reads as TGTGCCTGGAATCGCGGCTTGGATCCCCAGTACTTC. It encodes CAWNRGLDPQYF.

V is TRBV2 and J is TRBJ2-5, with 8 bases lining up with TRBD2. The CDR3 has 14 amino acids. Germline lookup yields CDR1 SNHLY and CDR2 FYNNEI. J was trimmed by 5 bases and V by 3 bases; bases with no gene match: 5. CDR3 sequence (DNA): TGTGCCAGCAGTGAGCGGGGGGTTGTGGAGACCCAGTACTTC. This gives the protein CASSERGVVETQYF.

This clone was detected a few times. This sample includes further DNA sequences coding for the same CDR3. The CDR3 protein is CASSFGDRAYEQYF. Here the CDR3 DNA reads TGTGCCAGCAGCTTTGGGGACAGGGCCTACGAGCAGTACTTC. The chain has TRBV5-4 and TRBJ2-7; 9 nucleotides align to TRBD1. The V gene end was trimmed by 2 bases and the J gene end by 2 bases; junction bases not matched to a gene: 2. This CDR3 is built from 14 residues. Germline values: CDR1 SGHNT, CDR2 YYREEE (reference sequence).

The chain uses TRBV5-4 and TRBJ1-1; D gene uncertain. The CDR3 runs 15 residues. Germline CDR1 is SGHNT and CDR2 is YYREEE (reference sequence). Trimming took 3 bases from V and 5 from J, leaving 17 bases between them. CDR3 amino acids: CASSSYGEGLTEAFF. The CDR3 bases are TGTGCCAGCAGCTCGTACGGAGAGGGCTTGACTGAAGCTTTCTTT.

The chain employs TRBV14 and TRBJ2-7, with D hard to call. Per germline, CDR1 SGHDN and CDR2 FVKESK. V was shortened by 4 bases and J by 6 bases, with 19 bases between the two germline ends. The CDR3 sequence is 15 residues long. The CDR3 coding sequence is TGTGCCAGCAGCCGAAGAGATTATCCCCCCGGCGAGCAGTACTTC. Amino acid sequence: CASSRRDYPPGEQYF. Complete variable domain (other parts from reference TRBV14 and TRBJ2-7): EAGVTQFPSHSVIEKGQTVTLRCDPISGHDNLYWYRRVMGKEIKFLLHFVKESKQDESGMPNNRFLAERTGGTYSTLKVQPAELEDSGVYFCASSRRDYPPGEQYFGPGTRLTVT.

The rearrangement joins TRBV11-2 to TRBJ1-1; D may be TRBD1 (6 bases). The V and J ends lost 0 bases and 7 bases respectively, with 15 bases between them. The CDR3 is 15 residues long. The V gene's germline CDR1 is SGHAT and CDR2 FQNNGV. The CDR3 here is CASSLDPARGIEAFF. The CDR3, as DNA: TGTGCCAGCAGCTTAGATCCAGCCAGGGGAATTGAAGCTTTCTTT.

The genes are TRBV5-4 and TRBJ2-4; TRBD2 aligns across 12 bases. Looked up from germline, CDR1 is SGHNT and CDR2 is YYREEE (reference sequence). Trimming cost V 4 bases and J 0 bases; bases outside gene matches: 2. This CDR3 region has 16 residues. The CDR3 nucleotides read TGTGCCAGCAGCCCGGGACTAGCGGGAGCCAAAAACATTCAGTACTTC. Amino acid sequence: CASSPGLAGAKNIQYF.

Only a few counts were recorded for this clone. The CDR3 is CAISTGLHGYTF. The DNA of the CDR3 is TGTGCCATCTCGACAGGGTTACATGGCTACACCTTC. The chain recombines TRBV10-3 with TRBJ1-2, with TRBD1 matching over 7 bases. Trimming removed 8 bases from V and 6 bases from J; junction bases left unmatched: 6. The CDR3 contains 12 residues. CDR1 and CDR2 from the germline V gene are ENHRY and SYGVKD.

The chain couples TRBV5-1 to TRBJ1-1, with 9 bases identical to TRBD1. This CDR3 region has 13 residues. Germline CDR1 is SGHRS and CDR2 is YFSETQ. With V trimmed by 4 bases and J by 5 bases, 3 bases remained unmatched. The CDR3 coding sequence is TGCGCCAGCAGCAACGGGACAGGGACTGAAGCTTTCTTT. Its translation: CASSNGTGTEAFF.

The chain carries TRBV9 and TRBJ1-2; 9 bases align to TRBD1. With V trimmed by 4 bases and J by 3 bases, 7 bases remained unmatched. The V gene's germline CDR1 is SGDLS and CDR2 YYNGEE. The CDR3 runs 15 residues. The CDR3 spells CASSPHRGLDYGYTF. Written as DNA, the CDR3 is TGTGCCAGCAGCCCCCACAGGGGGCTGGACTATGGCTACACCTTC.

This clone was picked up one time. The V call is TRBV4-1, the J call TRBJ2-1; 7 bases agree with TRBD2. V trimming: 0 bases; J trimming: 4 bases; junction bases outside the gene matches: 3. Germline values: CDR1 MGHRA, CDR2 YSYEKL. The CDR3 loop spans 15 amino acids. The CDR3 DNA reads TGCGCCAGCAGCCAAGACGGAGCGGGATACAATGAGCAGTTCTTC. Translating it yields CASSQDGAGYNEQFF.

V usage is TRBV11-2 and J usage is TRBJ2-1, with D possibly matching TRBD2 (5 bases). The CDR3 covers 14 residues. Trimming shortened V by 6 bases and J by 5 bases, and 14 bases separated the two germline ends. CDR1 and CDR2 (germline): SGHAT, FQNNGV. The CDR3 bases are TGTGCCAGCAGACCAGCACTAGTTAACAATGAGCAGTTCTTC. Its translation: CASRPALVNNEQFF.

The rearrangement links TRBV11-3 to TRBJ1-3; no firm D call. Germline CDR1 SGHNT, CDR2 YENEEA. This CDR3 comprises 13 residues. V gave up 1 base and J gave up 7 bases, with 8 bases separating them. The CDR3 region has the DNA TGTGCCAGCAGCTTAGTACCGGGTAACACCATATATTTT. Translating it yields CASSLVPGNTIYF.

This clone was seen only once. This sequence joins TRBV19 and TRBJ1-1, with D possibly being TRBD1 (5 bases). The germline gives CDR1 LNHDA, CDR2 SQIVND (reference sequence). This CDR3 spans 16 amino acids. Trimming pared 3 bases from V and 1 base from J, leaving 15 bases between. The CDR3 bases are TGTGCCAGTAGTATGCATGAGGGGCGAGAGAACACTGAAGCTTTCTTT. It is translated as CASSMHEGRENTEAFF.

This clone has a handful of counts. The chain links TRBV18 to TRBJ2-5, with D perhaps given as TRBD1 or TRBD2 (5 bases each). V lost 2 bases to trimming and J lost 2 bases, with 9 bases between them. This CDR3 contains 14 residues. Germline CDR1 is KGHSH and CDR2 is LQKENI. For the CDR3, the DNA is TGTGCCAGCTCACCATTGGGGGAGCAAGAGACCCAGTACTTC. Residues: CASSPLGEQETQYF.

The V gene is TRBV7-3, the J gene TRBJ1-6; D uncertain. Germline-derived CDR1 and CDR2 are SGHTA and FQGTGA. V dropped 4 bases and J dropped 10 bases, with 11 bases sitting between them. This CDR3 has 13 amino acids. CDR3 sequence (DNA): TGTGCCAGCAGCTCGTCAGACGGGTCACCCCTCCACTTT. This translates into CASSSSDGSPLHF.

In its sample, this clone was seen once. The chain links TRBV7-2 to TRBJ2-7; 12 nucleotides align to TRBD2. The junction had 1 base not matched to a gene; V was cut back by 4 bases and J by 3 bases. The CDR3 is 14 amino acids. The V gene's germline CDR1 is SGHTA and CDR2 FQGNSA. CDR3 DNA sequence: TGTGCCAGCAGCTGGGGACTAGCGGGCTACGAGCAGTACTTC. Protein: CASSWGLAGYEQYF.